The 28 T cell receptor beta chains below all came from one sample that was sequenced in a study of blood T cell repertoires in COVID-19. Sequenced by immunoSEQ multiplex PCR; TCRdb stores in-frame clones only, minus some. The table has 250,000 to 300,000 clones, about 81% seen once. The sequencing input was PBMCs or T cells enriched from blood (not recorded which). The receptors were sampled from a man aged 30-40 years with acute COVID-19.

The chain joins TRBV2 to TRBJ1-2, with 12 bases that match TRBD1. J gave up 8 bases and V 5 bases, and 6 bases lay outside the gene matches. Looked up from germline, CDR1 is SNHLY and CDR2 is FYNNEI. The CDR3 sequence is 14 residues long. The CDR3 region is CASSLGQGAGGYTF. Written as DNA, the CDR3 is TGTGCCAGCAGTTTGGGACAGGGGGCTGGAGGCTACACCTTC.

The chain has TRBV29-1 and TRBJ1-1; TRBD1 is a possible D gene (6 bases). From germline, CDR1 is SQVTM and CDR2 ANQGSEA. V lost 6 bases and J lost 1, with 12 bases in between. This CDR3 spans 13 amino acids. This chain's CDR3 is CSVCRGANTEAFF. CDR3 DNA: TGCAGCGTATGCCGGGGGGCGAACACTGAAGCTTTCTTT. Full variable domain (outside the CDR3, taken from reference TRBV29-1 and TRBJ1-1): SAVISQKPSRDICQRGTSLTIQCQVDSQVTMMFWYRQQPGQSLTLIATANQGSEATYESGFVIDKFPISRPNLTFSTLTVSNMSPEDSSIYLCSVCRGANTEAFFGQGTRLTVV.

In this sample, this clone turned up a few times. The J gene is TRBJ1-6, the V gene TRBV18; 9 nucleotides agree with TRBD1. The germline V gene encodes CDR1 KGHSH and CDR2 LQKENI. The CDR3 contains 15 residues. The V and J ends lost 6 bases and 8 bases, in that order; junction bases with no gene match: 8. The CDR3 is CASSGTGSFHSPLHF. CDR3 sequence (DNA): TGTGCCAGCTCGGGGACAGGGTCGTTTCATTCACCCCTCCACTTT.

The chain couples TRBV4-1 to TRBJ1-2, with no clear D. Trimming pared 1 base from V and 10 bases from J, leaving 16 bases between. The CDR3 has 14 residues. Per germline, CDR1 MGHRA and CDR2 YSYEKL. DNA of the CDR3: TGCGCCAGCAGCCAAGTAGCCCCCAGTATGCCCTACACCTTC. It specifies CASSQVAPSMPYTF.

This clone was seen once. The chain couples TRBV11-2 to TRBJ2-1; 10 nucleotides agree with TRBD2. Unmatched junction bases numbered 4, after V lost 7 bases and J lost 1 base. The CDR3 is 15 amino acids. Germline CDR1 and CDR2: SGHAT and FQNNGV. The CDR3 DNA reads TGTGCCAGCACCCCAGCGGGAGGGTCCTACAATGAGCAGTTCTTC. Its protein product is CASTPAGGSYNEQFF.

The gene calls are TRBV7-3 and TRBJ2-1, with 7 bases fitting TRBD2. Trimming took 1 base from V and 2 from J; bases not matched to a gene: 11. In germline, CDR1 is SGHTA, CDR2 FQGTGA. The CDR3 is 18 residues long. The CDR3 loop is CASSLRKPSGLTYNEQFF. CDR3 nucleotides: TGTGCCAGCAGCTTAAGAAAACCTAGCGGACTTACCTACAATGAGCAGTTCTTC.

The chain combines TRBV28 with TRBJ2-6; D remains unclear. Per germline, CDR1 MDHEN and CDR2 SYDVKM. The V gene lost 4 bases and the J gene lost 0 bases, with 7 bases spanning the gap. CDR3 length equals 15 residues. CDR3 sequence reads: CASSSISSGANVLTF. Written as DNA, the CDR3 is TGTGCCAGCAGTTCAATTAGCTCTGGGGCCAACGTCCTGACTTTC.

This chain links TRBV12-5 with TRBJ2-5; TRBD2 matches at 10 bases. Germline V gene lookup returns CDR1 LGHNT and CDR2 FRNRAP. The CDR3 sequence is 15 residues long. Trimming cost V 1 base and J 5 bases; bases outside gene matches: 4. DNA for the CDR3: TGTGCTAGTGGTTTGGCAGCGGGGGGGCCGGAGACCCAGTACTTC. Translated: CASGLAAGGPETQYF.

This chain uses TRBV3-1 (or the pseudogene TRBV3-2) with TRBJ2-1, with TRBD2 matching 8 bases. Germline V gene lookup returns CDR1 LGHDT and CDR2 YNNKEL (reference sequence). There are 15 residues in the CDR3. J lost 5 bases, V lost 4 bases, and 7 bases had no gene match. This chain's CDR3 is CASSPRSGGDNEQFF. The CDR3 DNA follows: TGTGCCAGCAGCCCCCGGAGCGGGGGAGACAATGAGCAGTTCTTC.

The CDR3 sequence: CASRGSGGASNEQFF. CDR3 DNA: TGTGCCAGCAGGGGTAGCGGGGGGGCCTCGAATGAGCAGTTCTTC. The gene calls are TRBV6-5 and TRBJ2-1, with 11 bases fitting TRBD2. Germline V gene data show CDR1 as MNHEY and CDR2 as SVGAGI. The junction had 8 bases not matched to a gene; V was cut back by 6 bases and J by 7 bases. The CDR3 loop spans 15 amino acids.

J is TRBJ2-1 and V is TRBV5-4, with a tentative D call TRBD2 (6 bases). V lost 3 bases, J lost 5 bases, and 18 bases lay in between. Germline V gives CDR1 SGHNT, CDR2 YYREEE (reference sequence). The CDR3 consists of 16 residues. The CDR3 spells CASSSPLGGGDNEQFF. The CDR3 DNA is TGTGCCAGCAGCTCCCCCTTGGGTGGCGGGGACAATGAGCAGTTCTTC.

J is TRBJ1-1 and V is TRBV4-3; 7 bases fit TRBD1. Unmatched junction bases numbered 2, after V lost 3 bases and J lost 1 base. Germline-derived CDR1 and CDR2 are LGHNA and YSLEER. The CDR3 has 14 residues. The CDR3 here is CASSQTGWNTEAFF. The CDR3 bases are TGCGCCAGCAGCCAGACAGGGTGGAACACTGAAGCTTTCTTT.

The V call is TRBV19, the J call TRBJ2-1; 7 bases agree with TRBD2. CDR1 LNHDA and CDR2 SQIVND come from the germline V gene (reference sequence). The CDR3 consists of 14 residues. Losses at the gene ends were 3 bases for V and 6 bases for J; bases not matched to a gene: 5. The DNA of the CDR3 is TGTGCCAGTAGTATGCTAGCGGCGACCAATGAGCAGTTCTTC. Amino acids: CASSMLAATNEQFF.

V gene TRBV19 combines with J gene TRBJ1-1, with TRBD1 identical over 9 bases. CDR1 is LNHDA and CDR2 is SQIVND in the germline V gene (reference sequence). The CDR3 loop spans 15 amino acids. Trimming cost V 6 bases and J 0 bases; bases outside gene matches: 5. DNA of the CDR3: TGTGCCAGTAGGGAGACAGGGGGGCTGAACACTGAAGCTTTCTTT. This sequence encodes CASRETGGLNTEAFF.

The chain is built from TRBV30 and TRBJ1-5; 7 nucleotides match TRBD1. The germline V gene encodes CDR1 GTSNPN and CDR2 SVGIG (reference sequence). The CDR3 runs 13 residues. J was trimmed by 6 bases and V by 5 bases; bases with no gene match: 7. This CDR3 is CAWQGDRGQPQHF. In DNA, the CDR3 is TGTGCCTGGCAGGGGGATCGGGGTCAGCCCCAGCATTTT. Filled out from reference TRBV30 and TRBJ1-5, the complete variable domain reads SQTIHQWPATLVQPVGSPLSLECTVEGTSNPNLYWYRQAAGRGLQLLFYSVGIGQISSEVPQNLSASRPQDRQFILSSKKLLLSDSGFYLCAWQGDRGQPQHFGDGTRLSIL.

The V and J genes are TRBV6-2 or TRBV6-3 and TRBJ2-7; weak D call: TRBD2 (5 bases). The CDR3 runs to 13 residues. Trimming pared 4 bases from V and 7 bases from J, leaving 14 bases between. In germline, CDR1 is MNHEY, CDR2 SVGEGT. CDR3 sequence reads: CASSSAGRWEQYV. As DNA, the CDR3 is TGTGCCAGCAGTTCCGCGGGCCGCTGGGAGCAGTACGTC.

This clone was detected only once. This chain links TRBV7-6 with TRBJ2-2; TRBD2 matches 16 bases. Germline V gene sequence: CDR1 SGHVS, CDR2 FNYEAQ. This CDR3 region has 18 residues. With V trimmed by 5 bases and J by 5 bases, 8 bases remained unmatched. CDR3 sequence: CASSPGLAGGPVTGELFF. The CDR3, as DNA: TGTGCCAGCAGCCCGGGACTAGCGGGAGGGCCGGTTACCGGGGAGCTGTTTTTT.

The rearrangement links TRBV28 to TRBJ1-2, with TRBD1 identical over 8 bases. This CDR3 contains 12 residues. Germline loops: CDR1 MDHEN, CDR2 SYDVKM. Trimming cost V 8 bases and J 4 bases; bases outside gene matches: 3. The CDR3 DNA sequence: TGTGCCAGCGAGACAGGGGTCTATGGCTACACCTTC. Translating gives CASETGVYGYTF.

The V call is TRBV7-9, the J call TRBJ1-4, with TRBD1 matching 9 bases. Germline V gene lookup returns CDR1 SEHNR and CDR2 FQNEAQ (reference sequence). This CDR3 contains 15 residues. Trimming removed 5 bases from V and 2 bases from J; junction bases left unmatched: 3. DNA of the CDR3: TGTGCCAGCAGCCCAGGGACAGGGACTAATGAAAAACTGTTTTTT. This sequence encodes CASSPGTGTNEKLFF.

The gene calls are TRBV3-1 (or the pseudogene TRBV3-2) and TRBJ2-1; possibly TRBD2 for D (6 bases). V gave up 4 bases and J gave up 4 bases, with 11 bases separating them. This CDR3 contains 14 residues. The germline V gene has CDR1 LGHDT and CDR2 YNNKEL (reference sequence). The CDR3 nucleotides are TGTGCCAGCAGCCGGGTGGCGGGGTACAATGAGCAGTTCTTC. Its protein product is CASSRVAGYNEQFF.

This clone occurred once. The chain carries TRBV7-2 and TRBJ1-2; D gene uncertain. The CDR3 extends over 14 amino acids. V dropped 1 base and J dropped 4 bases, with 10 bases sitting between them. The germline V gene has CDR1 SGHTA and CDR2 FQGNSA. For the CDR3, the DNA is TGTGCCAGCAGCTTAGAGGCACAGACCTATGGCTACACCTTC. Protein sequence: CASSLEAQTYGYTF.

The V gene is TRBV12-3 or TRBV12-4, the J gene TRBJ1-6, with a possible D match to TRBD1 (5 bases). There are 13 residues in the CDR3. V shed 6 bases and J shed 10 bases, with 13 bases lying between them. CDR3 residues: CASRTDRESPLHF. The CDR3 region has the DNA TGTGCCAGCAGAACCGACAGAGAATCACCCCTCCACTTT.

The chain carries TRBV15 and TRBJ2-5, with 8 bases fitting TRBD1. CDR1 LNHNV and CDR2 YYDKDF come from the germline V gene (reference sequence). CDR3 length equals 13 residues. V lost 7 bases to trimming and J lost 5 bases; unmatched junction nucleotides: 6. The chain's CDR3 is CATKPGGRETQYF. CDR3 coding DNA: TGTGCCACCAAACCAGGGGGCCGGGAGACCCAGTACTTC.

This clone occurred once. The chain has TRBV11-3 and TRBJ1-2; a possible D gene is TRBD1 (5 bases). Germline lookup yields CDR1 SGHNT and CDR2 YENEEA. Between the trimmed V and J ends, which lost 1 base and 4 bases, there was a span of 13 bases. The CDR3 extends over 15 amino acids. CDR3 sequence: CASSLGGERGYGYTF. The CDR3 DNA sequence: TGTGCCAGCAGCTTAGGGGGGGAGAGGGGCTATGGCTACACCTTC.

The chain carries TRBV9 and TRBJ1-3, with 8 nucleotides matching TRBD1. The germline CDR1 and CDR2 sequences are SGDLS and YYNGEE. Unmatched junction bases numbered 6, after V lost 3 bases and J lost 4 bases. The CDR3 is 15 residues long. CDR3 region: CASSAARTGGNTIYF. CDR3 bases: TGTGCCAGCAGCGCCGCTAGGACAGGGGGAAACACCATATATTTT.

The chain's CDR3 is CASSDHPGGETQYF. The CDR3 DNA sequence: TGTGCCAGCAGTGACCATCCGGGAGGAGAGACCCAGTACTTC. This chain uses TRBV28 with TRBJ2-5, with 7 bases identical to TRBD2. CDR3 length equals 14 residues. Germline CDR1 is MDHEN and CDR2 is SYDVKM. V lost 5 bases to trimming and J lost 4 bases; unmatched junction nucleotides: 7.

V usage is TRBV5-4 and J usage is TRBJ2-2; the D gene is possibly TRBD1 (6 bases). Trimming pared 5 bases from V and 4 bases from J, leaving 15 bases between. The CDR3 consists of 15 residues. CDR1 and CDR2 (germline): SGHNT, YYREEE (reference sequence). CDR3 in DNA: TGTGCCAGCAGGGGGGCGGCGGGCCCCACCGGGGAGCTGTTTTTT. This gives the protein CASRGAAGPTGELFF.

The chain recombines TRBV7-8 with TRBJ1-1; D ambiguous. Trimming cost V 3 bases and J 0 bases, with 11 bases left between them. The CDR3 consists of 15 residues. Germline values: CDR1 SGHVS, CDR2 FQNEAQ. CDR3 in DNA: TGTGCCAGCAGCTTGAGGATAACGGTGAACACTGAAGCTTTCTTT. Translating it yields CASSLRITVNTEAFF.